This T cell receptor beta chain was observed in a study of naive and memory T cell subsets. Both TRBC1 and TRBC2 were covered by a beta constant-region primer of two equimolar oligonucleotides. Nested alpha and beta constant-region primers with the SP2 primer drove four PCR rounds on ligated cDNA. TCRdb reanalysed the UMI-ligation and nested PCR reads using MiXCR and keeps one entry per CDR3 protein. The table includes about 85,000 distinct CDR3 sequences, less than 15% detected once. This clonotype was counted at least ten times. Germline CDR1 reads SGHAT; CDR2 reads FQNNGV. This CDR3 spans 16 amino acids. With V trimmed by 5 bases and J by 4 bases, 13 bases remained unmatched.

This TCR derives from a human donor in good health. Material: central memory CD4+ T cells from blood. The chain combines TRBV11-2 with TRBJ1-2; 7 bases align to TRBD1. The CDR3 DNA reads as TGTGCCAGCAGCACCTATAACAGGGGCAGTTCCTATGGCTACACCTTC. This codes for CASSTYNRGSSYGYTF.